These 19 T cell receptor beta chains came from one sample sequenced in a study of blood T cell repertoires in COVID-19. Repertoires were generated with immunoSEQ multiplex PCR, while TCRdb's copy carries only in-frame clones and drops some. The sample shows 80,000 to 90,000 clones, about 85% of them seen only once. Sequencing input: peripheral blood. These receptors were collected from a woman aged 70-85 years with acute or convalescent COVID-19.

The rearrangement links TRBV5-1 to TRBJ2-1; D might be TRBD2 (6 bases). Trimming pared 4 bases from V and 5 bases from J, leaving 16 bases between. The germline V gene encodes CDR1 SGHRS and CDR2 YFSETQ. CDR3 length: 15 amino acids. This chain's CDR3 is CASSRESEIDNEQFF. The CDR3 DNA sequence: TGCGCCAGCAGCCGGGAGTCGGAGATCGACAATGAGCAGTTCTTC. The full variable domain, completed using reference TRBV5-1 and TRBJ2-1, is KAGVTQTPRYLIKTRGQQVTLSCSPISGHRSVSWYQQTPGQGLQFLFEYFSETQRNKGNFPGRFSGRQFSNSRSEMNVSTLELGDSALYLCASSRESEIDNEQFFGPGTRLTVL.

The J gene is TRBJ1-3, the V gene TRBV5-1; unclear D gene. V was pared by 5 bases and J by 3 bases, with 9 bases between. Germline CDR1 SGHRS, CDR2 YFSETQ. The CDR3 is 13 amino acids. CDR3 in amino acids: CASRSPGGNTIYF. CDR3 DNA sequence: TGCGCCAGCAGATCCCCCGGTGGAAACACCATATATTTT.

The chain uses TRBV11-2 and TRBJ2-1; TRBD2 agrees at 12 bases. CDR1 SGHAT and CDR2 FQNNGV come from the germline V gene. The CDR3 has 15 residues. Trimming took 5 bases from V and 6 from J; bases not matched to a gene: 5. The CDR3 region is CASSQTSGGSNEQFF. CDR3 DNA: TGTGCCAGCAGCCAAACTAGCGGGGGGTCCAATGAGCAGTTCTTC. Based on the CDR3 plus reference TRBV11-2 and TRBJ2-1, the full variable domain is EAGVAQSPRYKIIEKRQSVAFWCNPISGHATLYWYQQILGQGPKLLIQFQNNGVVDDSQLPKDRFSAERLKGVDSTLKIQPAKLEDSAVYLCASSQTSGGSNEQFFGPGTRLTVL.

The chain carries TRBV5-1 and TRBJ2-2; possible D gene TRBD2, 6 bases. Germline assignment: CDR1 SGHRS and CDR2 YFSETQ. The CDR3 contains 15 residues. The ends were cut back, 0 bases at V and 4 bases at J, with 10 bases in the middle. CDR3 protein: CASSLGLDATGELFF. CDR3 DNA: TGCGCCAGCAGCTTGGGACTAGACGCCACCGGGGAGCTGTTTTTT.

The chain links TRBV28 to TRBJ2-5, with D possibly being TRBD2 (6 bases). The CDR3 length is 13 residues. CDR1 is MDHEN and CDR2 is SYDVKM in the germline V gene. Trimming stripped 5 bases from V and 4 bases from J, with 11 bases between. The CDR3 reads CASSIHGGETQYF. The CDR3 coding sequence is TGTGCCAGCAGTATCCACGGGGGAGAGACCCAGTACTTC.

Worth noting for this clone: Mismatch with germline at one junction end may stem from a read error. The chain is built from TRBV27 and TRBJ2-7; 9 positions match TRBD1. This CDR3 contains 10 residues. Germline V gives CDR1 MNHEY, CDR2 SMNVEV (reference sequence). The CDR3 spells CARKDRGFDF. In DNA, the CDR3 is TGTGCCCGGAAAGACAGGGGGTTCGACTTC.

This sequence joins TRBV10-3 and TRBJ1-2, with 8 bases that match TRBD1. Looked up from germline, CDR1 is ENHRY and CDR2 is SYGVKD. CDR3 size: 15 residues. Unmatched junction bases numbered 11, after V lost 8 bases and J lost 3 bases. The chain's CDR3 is CAISPGQGIDYGYTF. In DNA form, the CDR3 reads TGTGCCATCTCCCCAGGACAGGGCATCGACTATGGCTACACCTTC.

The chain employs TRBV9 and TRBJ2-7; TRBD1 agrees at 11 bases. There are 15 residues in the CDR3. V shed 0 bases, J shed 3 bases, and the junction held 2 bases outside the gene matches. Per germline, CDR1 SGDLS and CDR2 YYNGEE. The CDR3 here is CASSVEGTGGYEQYF. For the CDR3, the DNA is TGTGCCAGCAGCGTAGAGGGGACAGGGGGCTACGAGCAGTACTTC.

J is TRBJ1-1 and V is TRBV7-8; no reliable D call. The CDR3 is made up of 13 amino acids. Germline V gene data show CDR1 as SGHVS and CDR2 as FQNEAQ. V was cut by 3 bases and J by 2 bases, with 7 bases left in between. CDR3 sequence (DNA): TGTGCCAGCAGCTTTCAGGAAAACACTGAAGCTTTCTTT. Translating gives CASSFQENTEAFF.

CDR3 sequence: CASSQGSWGYTF. Here the CDR3 DNA reads TGTGCCAGCAGCCAGGGTAGTTGGGGCTACACCTTC. The V and J genes are TRBV5-5 and TRBJ1-2, with D possibly TRBD1 on 5 matching bases. The germline V and J ends were trimmed by 4 bases and 8 bases, with 12 bases remaining between them. The CDR3 runs 12 residues. The germline V gene has CDR1 SGHKS and CDR2 YYEKEE (reference sequence).

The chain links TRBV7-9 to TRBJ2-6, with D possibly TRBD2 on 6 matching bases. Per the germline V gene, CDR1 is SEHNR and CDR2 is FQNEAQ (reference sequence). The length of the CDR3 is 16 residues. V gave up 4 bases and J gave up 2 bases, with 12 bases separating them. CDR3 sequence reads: CASSYGGEAGANVLTF. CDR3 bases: TGTGCCAGCAGCTACGGCGGGGAGGCTGGGGCCAACGTCCTGACTTTC.

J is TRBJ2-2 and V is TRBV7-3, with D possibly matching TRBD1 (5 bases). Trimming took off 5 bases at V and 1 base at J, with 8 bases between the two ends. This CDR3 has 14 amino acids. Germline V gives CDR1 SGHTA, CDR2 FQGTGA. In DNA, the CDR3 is TGTGCCAGCAGCCCCGACAGGAACACCGGGGAGCTGTTTTTT. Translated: CASSPDRNTGELFF.

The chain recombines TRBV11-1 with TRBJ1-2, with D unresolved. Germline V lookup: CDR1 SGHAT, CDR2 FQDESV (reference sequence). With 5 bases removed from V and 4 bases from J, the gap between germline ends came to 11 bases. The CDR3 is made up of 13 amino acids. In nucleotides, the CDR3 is TGTGCCAGCAGCCTACCAGGCTTCTATGGCTACACCTTC. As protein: CASSLPGFYGYTF.

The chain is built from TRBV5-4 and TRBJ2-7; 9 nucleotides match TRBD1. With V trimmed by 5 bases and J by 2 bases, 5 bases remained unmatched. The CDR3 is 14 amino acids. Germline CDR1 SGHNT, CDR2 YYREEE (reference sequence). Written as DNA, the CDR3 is TGTGCCAGCAGAGCTGGACAGGGGACCTACGAGCAGTACTTC. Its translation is CASRAGQGTYEQYF.

The CDR3 sequence: CASSYDIGAGNTIYF. The CDR3 DNA follows: TGTGCCAGCAGTTATGACATCGGCGCTGGAAACACCATATATTTT. This chain connects TRBV6-2 or TRBV6-3 to TRBJ1-3; no clear D gene. Germline-derived CDR1 and CDR2 are MNHEY and SVGEGT. This CDR3 has 15 residues. The germline V and J ends were trimmed by 3 bases and 2 bases, with 11 bases remaining between them.

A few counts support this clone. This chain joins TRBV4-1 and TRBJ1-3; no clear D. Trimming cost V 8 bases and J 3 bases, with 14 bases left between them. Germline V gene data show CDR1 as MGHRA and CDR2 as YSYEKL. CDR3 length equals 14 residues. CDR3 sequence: CASAKDGVGNTIYF. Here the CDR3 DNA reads TGCGCCAGCGCCAAGGACGGGGTTGGAAACACCATATATTTT.

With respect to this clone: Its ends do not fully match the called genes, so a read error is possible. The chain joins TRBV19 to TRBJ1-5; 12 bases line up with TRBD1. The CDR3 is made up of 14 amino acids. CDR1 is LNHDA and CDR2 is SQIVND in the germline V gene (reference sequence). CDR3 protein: CASTPGQGAGNLDF. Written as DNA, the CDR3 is TGTGCCAGTACCCCGGGACAGGGGGCTGGAAATTTGGATTTT.

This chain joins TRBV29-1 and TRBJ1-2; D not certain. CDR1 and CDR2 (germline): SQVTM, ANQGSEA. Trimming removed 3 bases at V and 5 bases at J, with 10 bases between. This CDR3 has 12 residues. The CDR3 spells CSVEYRSYGYTF. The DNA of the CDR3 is TGCAGCGTTGAGTACAGATCTTATGGCTACACCTTC.

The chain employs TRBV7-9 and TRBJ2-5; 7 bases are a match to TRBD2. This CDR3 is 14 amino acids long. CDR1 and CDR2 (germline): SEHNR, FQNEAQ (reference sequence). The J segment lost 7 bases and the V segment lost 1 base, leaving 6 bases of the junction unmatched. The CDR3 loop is CASSLEGGGVTQYF. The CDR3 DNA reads TGTGCCAGCAGCTTAGAGGGCGGGGGTGTGACCCAGTACTTC.